This TCR beta chain derives from a study of memory CD4+ T cells and cytomegalovirus serostatus. Comments on this clone: The antigen is not known.

Single viable CD3+CD4+CD8-CD45RO+ cells were sorted as the memory CD4+ T cells. Total CD4+ T cells were enriched by CD4 positive selection. The CDR3 has 17 residues. Germline-derived CDR1 and CDR2 are SGHRS and YFSETQ. The J segment lost 0 bases and the V segment lost 4 bases, leaving 10 bases of the junction unmatched. Study-wide results and caveats: Of about 150 reported CMV TCRbeta sequences, roughly 70 were found in memory CD4+ repertoires.

Under the authors' procedure: Out-of-frame sequences were removed, leaving 2 million to 2.5 million distinct TCRbeta sequences. Sequencing was performed with immunoSEQ multiplex PCR; in TCRdb, only in-frame clones are kept and a portion is missing. Clonal size and the V and J genes are those of that table, whereas D and trimming came from the DNA. The repertoire has 35,000 to 50,000 clones, roughly 79% of them found once; the top ten carry about 0.6%. The chain joins TRBV5-1 to TRBJ2-4; TRBD1 matches at 7 bases. The TCR comes from an adult in good health and CMV-seronegative. The sequenced sample was memory CD4+ T cells from blood. The CDR3 nucleotides read TGCGCCAGCAGCCCGGGACAGTTACTTTTAGCCAAAAACATTCAGTACTTC. This translates into CASSPGQLLLAKNIQYF.